This TCR beta chain was recorded in a study of cytomegalovirus exposure and HLA in healthy donors (dated by TCRdb to 2015 to 2018). Concerning the study at large: According to a later analysis, one platform produced both the roughly 120 validation repertoires and the approximately 600 repertoires of the first cohort. To predict cytomegalovirus infection status, the study combined high-throughput TCR immunosequencing, statistical association of individual TCRs with disease status, and machine learning. The aim of the study was to test whether cataloging public T cell receptors could identify signatures of past pathogen exposure. Along with the roughly 670-subject first cohort, a separate validation cohort of about 110 different subjects was used.

The paper's findings and limits, for the study overall: According to the authors, the approach could potentially be generalized to other disease states and immunological phenotypes. The study gave a list of 150 to 200 TCR beta chains associated with cytomegalovirus. A few of the identified cytomegalovirus-associated TCR beta chains were confirmed in vitro to be specific for cytomegalovirus antigens. The validation cohort had no HLA typing available for a later analysis, so co-occurrence within that cohort was assessed over all 120 or so repertoires. In both the original and validation cohorts, the classifier was reported to diagnose cytomegalovirus status with high specificity and sensitivity. Most TCR sequences were observed very rarely across donors, whereas some public TCRs were present in many individuals. Subsequent analysis determined that TCRs grouped into clusters in the first cohort also showed a tendency toward co-occurrence across the 130 or so validation repertoires, and 94% of cluster scores exceeded 0.

Of note for this clone: Its antigen is currently not known. No clone much larger than this one lies a single base away; base qualities are absent.

The library was obtained by the immunoSEQ multiplex PCR assay. The paper's data handling went like this. A statistical classification framework was developed to diagnose cytomegalovirus status using the catalog of TCR beta chain sequences. This immuneACCESS table, as held by TCRdb, lists in-frame sequences with V and J called but not all clones. Of the missing ones, under half trace to an unresolved V gene in checked studies; the others have no known cause. V and J calls and clone size are given by that table; D and trimming were obtained from the DNA. The sample table shows tens of thousands of clones, and 85% to 95% are seen once. Approximately 0.69% of the sample belongs to the ten largest clones. Donors formed part of the validation cohort, which comprised 120 subjects and was distinct from the first cohort of fewer than 750 subjects. Input material: PBMCs. The receptor comes from a man aged 18 to 29 in good health and CMV-seronegative.

The nucleotide sequence is given as TGTGCCAGCAGCTTATGGTTTGGCGGGGGTTCCACCTACGAGCAGTACTTC. Its protein product is CASSLWFGGGSTYEQYF. The chain is made from TRBV7-2 and TRBJ2-7; TRBD2 aligns with 7 central bases. Germline trimming amounts to 2 bases on V and 2 bases on J, with 12 as the count of junction bases outside the gene matches. The CDR3 numbers 17 residues from cysteine through phenylalanine. Of all the DNA, just the CDR3 is kept, 51 bases in frame from base 1. CDR1 and CDR2 are drawn from the germline V gene: SGHTA, FQGNSA.